These 5 T cell receptor beta chains were all obtained from the same sample, sequenced in a study of cytomegalovirus exposure and HLA in healthy donors. The PCR made use of 60 Vbeta and 13 Jbeta primers. Profiled with immunoSEQ multiplex PCR; TCRdb holds only in-frame clones, not every one. The table lists hundreds of thousands of clones, over 70% of them singletons, with about 2.5% in the top ten. The sequencing sample was made of PBMCs. The origin of the receptors is a woman in her fifties or sixties in good health and CMV-seropositive.

The CDR3 DNA is TGCAGCGGGGCAGGGACCTACGAGCAGTACTTC. This sequence encodes CSGAGTYEQYF. The chain links TRBV29-1 to TRBJ2-7, with a weak D call TRBD1 (5 bases). The germline V gene encodes CDR1 SQVTM and CDR2 ANQGSEA. This CDR3 is 11 amino acids long. V gave up 7 bases and J gave up 2 bases, with 9 bases separating them.

V and J are TRBV10-2 and TRBJ2-5, with 11 bases matching TRBD1. Trimming took 8 bases from V and 5 from J; bases not matched to a gene: 10. The CDR3 spans 15 residues. CDR1 is WSHSY, CDR2 SAAADI, per germline. The CDR3 nucleotides read TGCGCCAGCGGGGGGGACAGGGGGGTCGGGGAGACCCAGTACTTC. Its protein is CASGGDRGVGETQYF.

This chain connects TRBV7-2 to TRBJ2-5; TRBD1 matches 12 bases. This CDR3 is built from 16 residues. Germline V lookup: CDR1 SGHTA, CDR2 FQGNSA. Trimming at V came to 1 base and at J to 4 bases, leaving 4 bases not matched to a gene. The CDR3 bases are TGTGCCAGCAGCTTAGTTGGGACAGGGGGCGGAGAGACCCAGTACTTC. Its translation is CASSLVGTGGGETQYF.

The rearrangement links TRBV5-4 to TRBJ2-7, with 7 positions matching TRBD1. There are 16 residues in the CDR3. Germline V lookup: CDR1 SGHNT, CDR2 YYREEE (reference sequence). J was trimmed by 0 bases and V by 4 bases; bases with no gene match: 10. CDR3 sequence: CASSLVRRDSSYEQYF. CDR3 coding DNA: TGTGCCAGCAGCCTGGTAAGAAGGGACAGCTCCTACGAGCAGTACTTC.

The V gene is TRBV5-6, the J gene TRBJ2-2; 7 bases agree with TRBD1. V shed 0 bases and J 4 bases; nucleotides not matched to a gene: 9. CDR3 length: 17 residues. Germline V gene sequence: CDR1 SGHDT, CDR2 YYEEEE. CDR3 protein: CASSLVMRGRTTGELFF. The CDR3 DNA sequence: TGTGCCAGCAGCTTGGTAATGAGGGGGCGGACCACCGGGGAGCTGTTTTTT.